This T cell receptor beta chain was profiled in a study of cytotoxic CD8 clonotypes in ibrutinib-treated CLL. Study as a whole: Patients attained about 25 partial and 2 complete responses; at median approximately 70 months, around 15 remained remitted while approximately twelve progressed.

The CDR3 length is 13 residues. The germline V gene has CDR1 SGHRS and CDR2 YFSETQ. Trimming shortened V by 3 bases and J by 6 bases, and 10 bases separated the two germline ends. The protocol was immunoSEQ multiplex PCR, while the TCRdb copy is restricted to in-frame clones and leaves out a portion. This table has 45,000 to 60,000 clones, 55% to 65% appearing once. This clone appeared a single time. Its antigen is as yet unknown. Study-level findings and limits: At progression, clonality fell back toward baseline after rising at ibrutinib response. Baseline clonality exceeded age-matched healthy donors and tracked circulating CD8+ T-cell counts. Public clonotypes were uncommon and contracted or stayed stable on treatment.

The source of this sequence is a human donor with chronic lymphocytic leukemia. Source: PBMCs, taken after 24 months of ibrutinib treatment. The chain couples TRBV5-1 to TRBJ2-1; D is unclear. The CDR3 nucleotides read TGCGCCAGCAGCTCGTCGTGGGGCAATGAGCAGTTCTTC. Amino acid sequence: CASSSSWGNEQFF.